The clone carrying this TCR beta chain was observed a few times. TCRdb ran MiXCR on the PCR reads and lists one entry per CDR3 protein. The table shows approximately 9,800 distinct CDR3 sequences, with more than 15% occurring only once. V shed 1 base and J shed 6 bases, with 10 bases lying between them. Germline CDR1 and CDR2: SGHTA and FQGNSA. The length of the CDR3 is 13 residues. The data were obtained in a study of molecular identifiers for immune sequencing clone quantification. The receptor was derived from a human donor in good health. Some libraries in this study had Jurkat cell RNA spiked in. Sequencing was carried out using naive CD8+ T cells from blood, with Jurkat cell RNA spiked in. Subset indicated: FACS-sorted CD8+CD4-CCR7+CD45RA+ naive T cells. The chain is built from TRBV7-2 and TRBJ2-7; D unclear. CDR3 residues: CASSLGARSEQYF. DNA for the CDR3: TGTGCCAGCAGCTTAGGTGCAAGAAGCGAGCAGTACTTC.